The 22 T cell receptor beta chains listed next were all sequenced from one sample in a study of shared clonotypes between healthy human individuals. Produced via immunoSEQ multiplex PCR; TCRdb's table is partial and in-frame only. This table holds 550,000 to 700,000 clones, about three quarters found once. The sequenced material came from memory CD4+ T cells sorted from blood. Subset: CD45RA-negative fraction. All receptors derive from a woman aged 25 to 39 in good health.

This chain links TRBV1 with TRBJ1-1. TRBV1 counts as a pseudogene. The CDR3 length is 14 residues. This CDR3 is CTSSPADQNTEAFF. The DNA of the CDR3 is TGCACCAGCAGCCCTGCCGATCAGAACACTGAAGCTTTCTTT.

V and J are TRBV6-1 and TRBJ2-6; D is unresolved. Trimming stripped 7 bases from V and 0 bases from J, with 7 bases between. Germline values: CDR1 MNHNS, CDR2 SASEGT. The CDR3 loop spans 14 amino acids. The CDR3, as DNA: TGTGCCAGCATATCAAACTCTGGGGCCAACGTCCTGACTTTC. This encodes CASISNSGANVLTF.

The chain recombines TRBV7-2 with TRBJ1-5; TRBD1 matches 8 bases. With V trimmed by 5 bases and J by 6 bases, 3 bases remained unmatched. The CDR3 extends over 13 amino acids. Germline V gene lookup returns CDR1 SGHTA and CDR2 FQGNSA. The DNA for the CDR3 is TGTGCCAGCAGCCAACAGGGGGGTCAGCCCCAGCATTTT. Encoded protein: CASSQQGGQPQHF.

The chain links TRBV5-4 to TRBJ2-7; TRBD1 matches at 9 bases. The CDR3 has 15 amino acids. V was pared by 4 bases and J by 5 bases, with 10 bases of the junction left unmatched. The germline V gene has CDR1 SGHNT and CDR2 YYREEE (reference sequence). CDR3 bases: TGTGCCAGCAGCCACGGACAGGGGACCCTAGACGAGCAGTACTTC. Translating it yields CASSHGQGTLDEQYF.

This chain links TRBV7-8 with TRBJ2-7; 14 bases align to TRBD2. Germline lookup yields CDR1 SGHVS and CDR2 FQNEAQ. CDR3 length equals 15 residues. V shed 4 bases, J shed 5 bases, and the junction held 4 bases outside the gene matches. Here the CDR3 DNA reads TGTGCCAGCAGCTCGGGGACTAGCGGGAGTGACGAGCAGTACTTC. This gives the protein CASSSGTSGSDEQYF.

This clone was picked up a small number of times. V gene TRBV6-1 combines with J gene TRBJ2-1; D may be TRBD2 (5 bases). V was clipped by 7 bases and J by 1 base, with 14 bases between them. CDR3 length: 15 amino acids. Per germline, CDR1 MNHNS and CDR2 SASEGT. CDR3 bases: TGTGCCAGCAAGGAGAGTCTAGCATCCTACAATGAGCAGTTCTTC. As protein: CASKESLASYNEQFF.

V and J are TRBV29-1 and TRBJ2-5; TRBD2 is a possible D gene (6 bases). The closer fit of TRBJ2-7 to the DNA end suggests the J call may be wrong. CDR1 is SQVTM, CDR2 ANQGSEA, per germline. The CDR3 covers 13 residues. CDR3 sequence reads: CSVARTEGYEQYF. DNA of the CDR3: TGCAGCGTTGCCCGAACGGAGGGCTACGAGCAGTACTTC.

V gene TRBV27 combines with J gene TRBJ1-1; D gene ambiguous. V lost 5 bases to trimming and J lost 6 bases, with 7 bases between them. The CDR3 is made up of 11 amino acids. Germline V gives CDR1 MNHEY, CDR2 SMNVEV (reference sequence). CDR3 nucleotides: TGTGCCAGCAGTCCGAAGGCTGAAGCTTTCTTT. Its translation: CASSPKAEAFF.

The CDR3 here is CAISGVNRESGYTF. For the CDR3, the DNA is TGTGCCATCAGTGGTGTCAACAGGGAATCTGGCTACACCTTC. The rearrangement uses TRBV10-3 and TRBJ1-2, with a possible D match to TRBD1 (6 bases). V lost 4 bases, J lost 7 bases, and 16 bases lay in between. This CDR3 spans 14 amino acids. Germline V CDR1 and CDR2: ENHRY, SYGVKD.

The chain has TRBV29-1 and TRBJ2-3; tentatively, D is TRBD1 or TRBD2 (5 bases each). V lost 4 bases, J lost 0 bases, and 8 bases lay in between. Germline-derived CDR1 and CDR2 are SQVTM and ANQGSEA. The CDR3 sequence is 13 residues long. The CDR3 DNA follows: TGCAGCGTTGCGGGACCGAGCACAGATACGCAGTATTTT. It specifies CSVAGPSTDTQYF.

V is TRBV28 and J is TRBJ1-1, with D hard to call. Germline V gene lookup returns CDR1 MDHEN and CDR2 SYDVKM. V lost 3 bases and J lost 7, with 9 bases in between. There are 12 residues in the CDR3. The CDR3 protein is CASSLSRFEAFF. CDR3 nucleotides: TGTGCCAGCAGTTTGTCGCGGTTTGAAGCTTTCTTT.

This chain joins TRBV2 and TRBJ2-3; 8 bases are a match to TRBD2. Germline CDR1 reads SNHLY; CDR2 reads FYNNEI. After removal of 6 bases from V and 1 base from J, the junction contained 6 bases not matched to a gene. This CDR3 has 15 residues. The CDR3 spells CASRLQTSGTDTQYF. CDR3 DNA: TGTGCCAGCAGGCTACAGACTAGCGGCACAGATACGCAGTATTTT.

This clone was counted a few times. Additional DNA sequences in this sample encode the identical CDR3. The V and J genes are TRBV28 and TRBJ1-5; D is undetermined. The CDR3 has 12 residues. The germline CDR1 and CDR2 sequences are MDHEN and SYDVKM. Trimming stripped 6 bases from V and 0 bases from J, with 3 bases between. CDR3 coding DNA: TGTGCCAGCAGGACTAGCAATCAGCCCCAGCATTTT. Residues: CASRTSNQPQHF. The whole variable domain, remainder taken from reference TRBV28 and TRBJ1-5, is DVKVTQSSRYLVKRTGEKVFLECVQDMDHENMFWYRQDPGLGLRLIYFSYDVKMKEKGDIPEGYSVSREKKERFSLILESASTNQTSMYLCASRTSNQPQHFGDGTRLSIL.

This chain connects TRBV5-1 to TRBJ2-5; D call uncertain. Deletions cut 7 bases from V and 1 base from J, with 14 bases between. The CDR3 has 14 amino acids. Germline values: CDR1 SGHRS, CDR2 YFSETQ. This CDR3 reads CASSLRVGQETQYF. The CDR3 DNA is TGCGCCAGCTCACTCAGAGTGGGCCAAGAGACCCAGTACTTC.

This clone was picked up one time. The V call is TRBV19, the J call TRBJ1-5; perhaps TRBD1 as D (5 bases). V was cut by 5 bases and J by 3 bases, with 11 bases left in between. The germline V gene encodes CDR1 LNHDA and CDR2 SQIVND (reference sequence). CDR3 length equals 14 residues. CDR3 protein: CASSSSGHNQPQHF. The CDR3 DNA follows: TGTGCCAGTAGTTCATCAGGGCACAATCAGCCCCAGCATTTT.

Ten or more counts support this clone. The V call is TRBV6-1, the J call TRBJ1-2; D is perhaps TRBD1 (6 bases). The CDR3 loop spans 13 amino acids. Germline V gene data show CDR1 as MNHNS and CDR2 as SASEGT. V lost 11 bases to trimming and J lost 2 bases, with 15 bases between them. DNA for the CDR3: TGTGCCCCCGCCCCGGGACACAACTATGGCTACACCTTC. Translated, it gives CAPAPGHNYGYTF.

The chain carries TRBV30 and TRBJ2-5, with 11 bases fitting TRBD2. Germline values: CDR1 GTSNPN, CDR2 SVGIG (reference sequence). J was trimmed by 8 bases and V by 5 bases; bases with no gene match: 7. The CDR3 is 13 amino acids. CDR3 nucleotide sequence: TGTGCCTGGTCCGGGACTAGCGGTATCACCCAGTACTTC. Its protein product is CAWSGTSGITQYF.

This sequence joins TRBV6-6 and TRBJ1-1; TRBD1 matches 8 bases. Germline assignment: CDR1 MNHNY and CDR2 SVGAGI (reference sequence). This CDR3 is 14 amino acids long. J lost 4 bases, V lost 5 bases, and 6 bases had no gene match. CDR3 bases: TGTGCCAGCAGTCAAGGACAGGGCGGCACTGAAGCTTTCTTT. Protein sequence: CASSQGQGGTEAFF.

The chain links TRBV7-2 to TRBJ1-1; D not certain. CDR3 size: 12 residues. Germline V CDR1 and CDR2: SGHTA, FQGNSA. V lost 5 bases and J 7 bases, leaving 11 bases between the germline ends. The CDR3 nucleotides are TGTGCCAGCAGCCCGGCACAGCGTGAAGCTTTCTTT. As protein: CASSPAQREAFF.

The V gene is TRBV7-6, the J gene TRBJ1-5, with 10 bases matching TRBD1. The CDR3 is 15 residues long. CDR1 is SGHVS and CDR2 is FNYEAQ in the germline V gene. The V gene end was trimmed by 4 bases and the J gene end by 6 bases; junction bases not matched to a gene: 6. The DNA for the CDR3 is TGTGCCAGCAGCTCCGGGACAGGGGATCTTCAGCCCCAGCATTTT. Translated: CASSSGTGDLQPQHF.

DNA for the CDR3: TGCGCCAGCAGCTTTAGCGGGGGTAACTCCTACGAGCAGTACTTC. Translated, it gives CASSFSGGNSYEQYF. V usage is TRBV5-1 and J usage is TRBJ2-7; TRBD2 matches 9 bases. The V segment lost 2 bases and the J segment 0 bases; nucleotides outside the gene matches: 3. The CDR3 is made up of 15 amino acids. The germline gives CDR1 SGHRS, CDR2 YFSETQ.

In DNA, the CDR3 is TGCGCCAGCAGCAGCGGGACTAGCGGGGCGACCTACGAGCAGTACTTC. Translating it yields CASSSGTSGATYEQYF. The chain uses TRBV5-1 and TRBJ2-7; 13 bases agree with TRBD2. The length of the CDR3 is 16 residues. Germline assignment: CDR1 SGHRS and CDR2 YFSETQ. V shed 4 bases, J shed 2 bases, and the junction held 6 bases outside the gene matches.